This TCR beta chain was sequenced during a study of T cell repertoires in cytomegalovirus infection (dated by TCRdb to the late 2010s). For context, the study as a whole: Alongside well-studied HLA-B-restricted epitopes, the peptide stimulations were aimed at recently identified HLA-C-restricted CMV epitopes, whose presentation resists viral immunomodulation. Because public TCR beta signatures pointed to carriage of CMV infection together with the matching HLA type, the HLA type of each donor mattered for the analysis.

The table lists this clonotype with a few counts. The target of this receptor is not known. No base qualities exist here, and no much larger clone lies one base off it. The treatment or condition label, read with the paper, signifies: in vitro stimulation with specific CMV peptide epitopes to enrich CMV-specific T cells. General findings and caveats noted by the study authors: Carriers of CMV infection plus the relevant HLA type were discriminated by the cumulative frequency of public TCR beta family members in the study cohort and in an independent roughly 370-donor cohort. The ex vivo response was dominated by HLA-C-restricted CMV-specific TCR beta clonotypes, and the single most frequent clonotype in two of eight donors was supplied by these HLA-C-restricted clonotypes.

Its CDR3 holds 15 amino acids, cysteine through phenylalanine. Only the CDR3 region is kept as DNA, spanning 45 bases read in frame from base 1. The germline V gene encodes CDR1 LNHDA and CDR2 SQIVND (reference sequence). The V and J ends are trimmed by 5 bases and 0 bases, leaving 13 bases between them. This sample was sequenced with an Illumina HiSeq 1500. Through fastp at Q25 and MiXCR, TCRdb rebuilt clones from the public reads, retaining in-frame beta chains. CDR3 protein sequences are deduplicated, and each keeps its most common genes and DNA. In all, the sample holds a few hundred thousand distinct CDR3 sequences, and roughly 21% of those were seen once. The ten largest clones capture about 21% of the sample.

The clonotype was recovered from a human donor in good health (CMV status not recorded). Some clones in this sample may be carry-over from other donors' samples. Recombination joined TRBV19 with TRBJ1-2; D gene: possibly TRBD1, on 5 matching bases. The sequencing used cultured PBMCs, collected from culture after CMV antigen stimulation. For the CDR3, the sequence is CASSSSGPANYGYTF. The nucleotide sequence reads TGTGCCAGTAGTTCCTCAGGGCCAGCTAACTATGGCTACACCTTC.